The 30 T cell receptor beta chains reported below all come from one sample, sequenced in a study of CXCR3-negative and CXCR3-positive naive CD8 T cells. TRB cDNA libraries were made by UMI-labeled 5' RACE. TCRdb reanalyzed the 5' RACE reads and collapses them to one entry per CDR3 protein, without DNA. The sample table includes over 55,000 distinct CDR3 sequences. The source material was memory CD8+ T cells from blood. The receptors stem from a human donor in good health. Some clones in this sample may be carry-over from other donors' samples.

The chain's CDR3 is CASSLEPRQGGYGYTF. V usage is TRBV27 and J usage is TRBJ1-2; with no DNA, the TCRdb D assignment of TRBD1 cannot be verified. CDR1 MNHEY and CDR2 SMNVEV come from the germline V gene (reference sequence). CDR3 length: 16 residues.

The chain uses TRBV29-1 and TRBJ2-3; absent DNA, TCRdb's TRBD1 call cannot be checked. Germline V gives CDR1 SQVTM, CDR2 ANQGSEA. This CDR3 contains 16 residues. The CDR3 loop is CSVEVRGDRAADTQYF.

The rearrangement links TRBV15 to TRBJ1-2; TCRdb calls TRBD1, which cannot be checked without DNA. There are 17 residues in the CDR3. Germline CDR1 is LNHNV and CDR2 is YYDKDF (reference sequence). CDR3 sequence: CATSNNTGTATNYGYTF.

The chain combines TRBV6-2 or TRBV6-3 with TRBJ2-7; TCRdb designates TRBD1, a call that cannot be tested without DNA. CDR3 length equals 14 residues. Germline CDR1 MNHEY, CDR2 SVGEGT. The CDR3 loop reads CARSYFDRTYEQYF.

The gene calls are TRBV6-2 or TRBV6-3 and TRBJ2-7; checking the TCRdb D call of TRBD1 is not possible without DNA. The germline gives CDR1 MNHEY, CDR2 SVGEGT. The CDR3 loop spans 13 amino acids. This chain's CDR3 is CASSPGTPYEQYF.

J is TRBJ1-4 and V is TRBV20-1; as DNA is missing, the TRBD1 call by TCRdb cannot be tested. The CDR3 length is 15 residues. Germline V gives CDR1 DFQATT, CDR2 SNEGSKA (reference sequence). CDR3 protein: CSARDLPGGYEKLFF.

The CDR3 here is CASSQFVGVAEAFF. J is TRBJ1-1 and V is TRBV4-1. Germline assignment: CDR1 MGHRA and CDR2 YSYEKL. The CDR3 loop spans 14 amino acids.

V and J are TRBV7-7 and TRBJ2-1. Germline CDR1 SSHAT, CDR2 FNYEAQ (reference sequence). CDR3 size: 15 residues. The chain's CDR3 is CASSTTRSSYNEQFF. The full variable domain, with the rest looked up from reference TRBV7-7 and TRBJ2-1, is GAGVSQSPRYKVTKRGQDVTLRCDPISSHATLYWYQQALGQGPEFLTYFNYEAQPDKSGLPSDRFSAERPEGSISTLTIQRTEQRDSAMYRCASSTTRSSYNEQFFGPGTRLTVL.

This rearrangement joins TRBV29-1 to TRBJ1-1. CDR3 size: 11 residues. Germline loops: CDR1 SQVTM, CDR2 ANQGSEA. This chain's CDR3 is CSPEVRLQAFF. The full variable domain, with the rest looked up from reference TRBV29-1 and TRBJ1-1, is SAVISQKPSRDICQRGTSLTIQCQVDSQVTMMFWYRQQPGQSLTLIATANQGSEATYESGFVIDKFPISRPNLTFSTLTVSNMSPEDSSIYLCSPEVRLQAFFGQGTRLTVV.

J is TRBJ2-1 and V is TRBV12-3 or TRBV12-4. The CDR3 is 14 amino acids. The CDR3 protein is CASSLAHSNNEQFF.

The V call is TRBV6-1, the J call TRBJ2-7; absent DNA, TCRdb's TRBD2 call cannot be checked. CDR3 size: 13 residues. Germline-derived CDR1 and CDR2 are MNHNS and SASEGT. The CDR3 spells CASRPLGGLEQYF.

The chain is built from TRBV5-1 and TRBJ1-1; TCRdb gives TRBD1 as the D gene, but with no DNA this cannot be confirmed. Germline CDR1 is SGHRS and CDR2 is YFSETQ. The CDR3 runs 17 residues. The chain's CDR3 is CASSLVGDWGLDTEAFF.

The rearrangement uses TRBV2 and TRBJ2-2; TCRdb names TRBD1, which stays unverified in the absence of DNA. Germline CDR1 and CDR2: SNHLY and FYNNEI. CDR3 length: 16 amino acids. This CDR3 is CASIPGQGAFTGELFF.

The CDR3 sequence is CATSERAKNIQYF. J is TRBJ2-4 and V is TRBV15. Germline V gives CDR1 LNHNV, CDR2 YYDKDF (reference sequence). This CDR3 contains 13 residues.

The CDR3: CASSVRAEATEAFF. The V gene is TRBV6-4, the J gene TRBJ1-1. From germline, CDR1 is MRHNA and CDR2 SNTAGT. The CDR3 spans 14 residues.

The genes are TRBV29-1 and TRBJ1-2. CDR1 is SQVTM, CDR2 ANQGSEA, per germline. CDR3 length: 11 residues. The CDR3 reads CSVEPRHGYTF.

The chain joins TRBV7-9 to TRBJ1-3. The CDR3 is 18 amino acids. CDR1 and CDR2 from the germline V gene are SEHNR and FQNEAQ (reference sequence). CDR3 sequence: CASTLRGEEGRSGNTIYF.

The chain links TRBV13 to TRBJ2-7; TCRdb's D call, TRBD1, is unchecked because there is no DNA. The germline gives CDR1 PRHDT, CDR2 FYEKMQ (reference sequence). The CDR3 is made up of 14 amino acids. CDR3 residues: CASSPAQGTYEQYF.

This chain joins TRBV4-3 and TRBJ2-1; the D call of TRBD2 rests on TCRdb alone, since no DNA is present to check it. This CDR3 region has 16 residues. The V gene's germline CDR1 is LGHNA and CDR2 YSLEER. The CDR3 protein is CASSHSSGLNYNEQFF.

The V gene is TRBV5-6, the J gene TRBJ2-7. There are 14 residues in the CDR3. Germline assignment: CDR1 SGHDT and CDR2 YYEEEE. The CDR3 reads CASSSEGRQDEQYF.

The J gene is TRBJ2-7, the V gene TRBV13. The CDR3 sequence is 12 residues long. Germline CDR1 reads PRHDT; CDR2 reads FYEKMQ (reference sequence). The CDR3 spells CASSLGADEQYF.

Frequency places this clonotype as medium-sized. The V call is TRBV6-4, the J call TRBJ1-5. Germline loops: CDR1 MRHNA, CDR2 SNTAGT. This CDR3 has 13 amino acids. The CDR3 protein is CASSDTGQGPQHF.

This chain connects TRBV12-3 or TRBV12-4 to TRBJ1-5; no DNA is available, so the TRBD1 call from TCRdb remains unchecked. This CDR3 has 15 amino acids. CDR3 sequence: CASSSLSGEKQPQHF.

The chain is built from TRBV10-2 and TRBJ2-2; TCRdb gives TRBD1 as the D gene, but with no DNA this cannot be confirmed. CDR3 length: 12 amino acids. Germline V gene sequence: CDR1 WSHSY, CDR2 SAAADI. CDR3 region: CASSVPAGELFF.

The V and J genes are TRBV6-5 and TRBJ1-1; with no DNA, the TCRdb D assignment of TRBD1 cannot be verified. The CDR3 has 13 residues. CDR1 is MNHEY, CDR2 SVGAGI, per germline. The CDR3 sequence is CASSGQPNTEAFF.

The J gene is TRBJ2-1, the V gene TRBV29-1; the D gene TCRdb calls, TRBD1, cannot be checked with no DNA. The germline CDR1 and CDR2 sequences are SQVTM and ANQGSEA. CDR3 length equals 13 residues. The CDR3 sequence: CSVARENVDEQFF.

This chain's CDR3 is CASSDSNFEQFF. The chain carries TRBV6-4 and TRBJ2-1. The CDR3 extends over 12 amino acids. Looked up from germline, CDR1 is MRHNA and CDR2 is SNTAGT.

By frequency, this clonotype registers medium-sized (0.01 to 0.1%). This sequence joins TRBV4-2 and TRBJ2-1; lacking DNA, the TRBD2 call made by TCRdb goes unchecked. CDR1 and CDR2 (germline): LGHNA, YNFKEQ. The CDR3 consists of 15 residues. The CDR3 is CASSQEAGGPDEQFF.

The chain carries TRBV28 and TRBJ2-7; TCRdb's D call of TRBD2 is untestable without DNA. The CDR3 spans 15 residues. CDR1 is MDHEN and CDR2 is SYDVKM in the germline V gene. CDR3 region: CASSLTGLLSYEQYF. Looking up the rest from reference TRBV28 and TRBJ2-7 gives the full variable domain: DVKVTQSSRYLVKRTGEKVFLECVQDMDHENMFWYRQDPGLGLRLIYFSYDVKMKEKGDIPEGYSVSREKKERFSLILESASTNQTSMYLCASSLTGLLSYEQYFGPGTRLTVT.

The rearrangement joins TRBV29-1 to TRBJ2-4; TCRdb's D call, TRBD1, is unchecked because there is no DNA. The CDR3 is 13 amino acids. Germline values: CDR1 SQVTM, CDR2 ANQGSEA. CDR3 in amino acids: CSVELRDRNIQYF.